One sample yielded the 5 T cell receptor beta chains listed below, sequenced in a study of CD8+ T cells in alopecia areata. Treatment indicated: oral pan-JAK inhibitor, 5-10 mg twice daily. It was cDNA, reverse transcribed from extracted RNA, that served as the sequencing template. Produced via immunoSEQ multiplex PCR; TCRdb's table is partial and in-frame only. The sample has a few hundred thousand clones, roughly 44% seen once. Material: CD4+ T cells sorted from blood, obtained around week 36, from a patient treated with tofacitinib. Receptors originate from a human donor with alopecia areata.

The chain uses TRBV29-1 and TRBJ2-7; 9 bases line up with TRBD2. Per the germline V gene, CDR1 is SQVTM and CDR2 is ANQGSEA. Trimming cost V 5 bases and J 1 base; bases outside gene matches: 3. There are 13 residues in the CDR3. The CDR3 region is CSVTSGRSYEQYF. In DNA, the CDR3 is TGCAGCGTTACTAGCGGGCGGTCCTACGAGCAGTACTTC.

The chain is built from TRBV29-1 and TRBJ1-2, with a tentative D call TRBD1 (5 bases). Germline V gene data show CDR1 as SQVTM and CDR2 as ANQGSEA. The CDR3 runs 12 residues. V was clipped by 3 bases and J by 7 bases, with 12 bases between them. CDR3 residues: CSVEGPQSGYTF. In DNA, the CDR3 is TGCAGCGTTGAGGGGCCGCAGAGTGGCTACACCTTC.

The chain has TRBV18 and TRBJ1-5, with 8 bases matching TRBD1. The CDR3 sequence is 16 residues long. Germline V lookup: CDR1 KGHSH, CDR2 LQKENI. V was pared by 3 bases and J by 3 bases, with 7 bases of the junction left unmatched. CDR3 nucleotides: TGTGCCAGCTCACCGTCAACAGGGGGAATCAATCAGCCCCAGCATTTT. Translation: CASSPSTGGINQPQHF.

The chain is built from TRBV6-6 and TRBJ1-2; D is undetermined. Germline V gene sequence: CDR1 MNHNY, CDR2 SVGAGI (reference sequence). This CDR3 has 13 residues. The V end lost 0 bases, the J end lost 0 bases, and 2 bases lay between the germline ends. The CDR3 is CASSYSPNYGYTF. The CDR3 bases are TGTGCCAGCAGTTACTCTCCTAACTATGGCTACACCTTC.

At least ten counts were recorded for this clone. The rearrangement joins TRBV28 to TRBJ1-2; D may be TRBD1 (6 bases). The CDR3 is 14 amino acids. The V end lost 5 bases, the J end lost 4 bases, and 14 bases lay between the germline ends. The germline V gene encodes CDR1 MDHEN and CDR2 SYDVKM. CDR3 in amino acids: CASSPGASFYGYTF. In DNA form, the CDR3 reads TGTGCCAGCAGTCCAGGGGCAAGTTTCTATGGCTACACCTTC.